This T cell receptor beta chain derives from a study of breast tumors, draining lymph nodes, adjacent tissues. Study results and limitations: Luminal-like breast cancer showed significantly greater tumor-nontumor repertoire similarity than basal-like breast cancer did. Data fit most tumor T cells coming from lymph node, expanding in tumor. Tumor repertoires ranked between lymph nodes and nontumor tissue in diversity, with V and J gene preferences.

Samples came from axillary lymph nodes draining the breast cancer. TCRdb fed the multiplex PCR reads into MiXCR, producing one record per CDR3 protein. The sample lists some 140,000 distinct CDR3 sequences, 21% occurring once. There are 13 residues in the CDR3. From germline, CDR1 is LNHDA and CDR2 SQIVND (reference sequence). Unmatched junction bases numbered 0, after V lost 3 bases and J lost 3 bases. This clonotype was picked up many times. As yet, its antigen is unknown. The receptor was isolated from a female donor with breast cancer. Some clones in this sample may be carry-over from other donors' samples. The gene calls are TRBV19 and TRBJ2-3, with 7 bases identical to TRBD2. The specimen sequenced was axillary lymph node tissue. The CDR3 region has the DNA TGTGCCAGTAGTATTAGCGGGACAGATACGCAGTATTTT. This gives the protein CASSISGTDTQYF.